The count of the clone carrying this T cell receptor beta chain is one. Its antigen remains unknown. Assay used: immunoSEQ multiplex PCR; TCRdb lists only in-frame clones, some missing. The sample carries some 14,000 clones, 55% to 70% recorded once. Treatment: 15 Gy SBRT to primary tumor, nephrectomy 4 weeks later. The data belong to a study of radiation and T cells in renal cell carcinoma. Notes on the study in general: Top tumor clonotypes rose in blood 2 weeks post-radiation, then contracted.

The clonotype was recovered from a woman in her 70s with renal cell carcinoma. The sequenced sample was tumor tissue, obtained from a patient whose treatment included radiotherapy and nephrectomy.

CDR3: CASGWGLPEQYF. CDR3 nucleotides: TGTGCCAGCGGTTGGGGACTACCCGAGCAGTACTTC. The chain joins TRBV28 to TRBJ2-7, with 7 nucleotides matching TRBD2. CDR3 size: 12 residues. Looked up from germline, CDR1 is MDHEN and CDR2 is SYDVKM. J was trimmed by 6 bases and V by 8 bases; bases with no gene match: 7.